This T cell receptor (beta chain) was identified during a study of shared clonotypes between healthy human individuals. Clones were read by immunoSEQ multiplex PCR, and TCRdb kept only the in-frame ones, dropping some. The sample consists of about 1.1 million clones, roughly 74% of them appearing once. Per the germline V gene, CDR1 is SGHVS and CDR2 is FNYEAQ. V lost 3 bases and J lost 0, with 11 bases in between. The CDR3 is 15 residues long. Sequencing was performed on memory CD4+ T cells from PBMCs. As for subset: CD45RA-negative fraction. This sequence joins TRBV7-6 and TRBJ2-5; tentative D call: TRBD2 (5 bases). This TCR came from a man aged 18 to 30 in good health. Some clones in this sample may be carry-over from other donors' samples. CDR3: CASSLRVGDQETQYF. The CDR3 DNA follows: TGTGCCAGCAGCTTGAGGGTGGGCGACCAAGAGACCCAGTACTTC.